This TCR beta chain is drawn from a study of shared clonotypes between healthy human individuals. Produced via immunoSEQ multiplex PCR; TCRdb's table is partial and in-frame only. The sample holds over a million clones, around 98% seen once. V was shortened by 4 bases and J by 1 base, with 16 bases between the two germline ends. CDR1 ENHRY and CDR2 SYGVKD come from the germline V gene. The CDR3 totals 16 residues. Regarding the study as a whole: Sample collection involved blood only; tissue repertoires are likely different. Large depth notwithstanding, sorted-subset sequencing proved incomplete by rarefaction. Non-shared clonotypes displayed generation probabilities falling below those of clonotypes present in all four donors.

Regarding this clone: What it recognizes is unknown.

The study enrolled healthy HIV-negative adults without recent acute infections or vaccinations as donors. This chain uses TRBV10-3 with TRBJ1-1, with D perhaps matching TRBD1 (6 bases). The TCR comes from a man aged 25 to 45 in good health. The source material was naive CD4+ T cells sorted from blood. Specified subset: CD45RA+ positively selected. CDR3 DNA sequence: TGTGCCATCAGTGTACAGGGTGGGACCGGGAACACTGAAGCTTTCTTT. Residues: CAISVQGGTGNTEAFF.